This TCR beta chain was observed in a study of blood T cells in healthy people across ages. Germline V lookup: CDR1 SEHNR, CDR2 FQNEAQ (reference sequence). This CDR3 has 13 amino acids. A second PCR of 7 to 11 cycles used a sample-barcoded 5' primer and a J-beta primer mix. Each cDNA molecule, via a template-switch adaptor with 12 random nucleotides, was tagged. TCRdb called the 5' RACE reads again in MiXCR, with one record for every CDR3 protein. The data hold over a million distinct CDR3 sequences, with approximately 26% observed a single time. Worth noting for this clonotype: The antigen remains undetermined.

General study points: The CMV status of each donor remained undetermined, and this could have confounded shifts in expanded clonotypes. Fewer expanded clones and more diversity marked long-lived versus aged donors.

The same sample was also used in a study of T cells of mothers and their children. That paper states: Related mother-child pairs shared marginally more repertoire than unrelated pairs, though not significantly.

Sample: blood. The clonotype was recovered from a girl aged 2-10 years in good health. The chain combines TRBV7-9 with TRBJ2-5, with a possible D match to TRBD2 (6 bases). The end of the DNA fits TRBJ2-7 better, so the J call may be wrong. The CDR3 loop is CASSGAGTYEQYF. CDR3 DNA sequence: TGTGCCTCATCCGGGGCAGGGACTTACGAGCAGTACTTC.